This T cell receptor (beta chain) was captured in a study of T cell responses to AZD1222 COVID-19 vaccine. Whole-study results and caveats: White British ancestry dominated among donors, who included more females, and clonal diversity was possibly underestimated. Reportedly, nearly half the spike-specific TCRs target unmutated variant regions.

Method: immunoSEQ multiplex PCR; TCRdb's copy keeps in-frame clones and lacks some. The sample includes about 54,000 clones, approximately 88% of them seen just once. As to this clone: The antigen is not known.

Samples with a second dose at about 4 or about 12 weeks were pooled together. This CDR3 is built from 15 residues. V was shortened by 4 bases and J by 8 bases, with 18 bases between the two germline ends. The germline CDR1 and CDR2 sequences are SGHDT and YYEEEE. The source material was peripheral blood, sampled 28 days after the second AZD1222 dose. This TCR was recovered from an adult who received the AZD1222 COVID-19 vaccine. The rearrangement uses TRBV5-6 and TRBJ1-4; D may be TRBD1 (6 bases). CDR3 DNA sequence: TGTGCCAGCAGCCACAGTGCGGACAGATCCGAAAAACTGTTTTTT. Translated: CASSHSADRSEKLFF. The full variable domain, completed using reference TRBV5-6 and TRBJ1-4, is DAGVTQSPTHLIKTRGQQVTLRCSPKSGHDTVSWYQQALGQGPQFIFQYYEEEERQRGNFPDRFSGHQFPNYSSELNVNALLLGDSALYLCASSHSADRSEKLFFGSGTQLSVL.